The 30 T cell receptor beta chains reported below all come from one sample, sequenced in a study of cytomegalovirus exposure and HLA in healthy donors. With 60 Vbeta and 13 Jbeta primers, the PCR was carried out. Assay used: immunoSEQ multiplex PCR; TCRdb lists only in-frame clones, some missing. The data show roughly 100,000 clones, 71% seen once. The sequencing input was PBMCs. The receptors here all came from a female donor in good health and CMV-seronegative.

The V call is TRBV7-7, the J call TRBJ2-7; a possible D gene is TRBD2 (6 bases). Per the germline V gene, CDR1 is SSHAT and CDR2 is FNYEAQ (reference sequence). The CDR3 contains 13 residues. The V and J ends lost 5 bases and 6 bases respectively, with 14 bases between them. CDR3 residues: CASSPYGGSEQYF. The CDR3 DNA reads TGTGCCAGCAGCCCTTATGGGGGGAGCGAGCAGTACTTC.

The chain links TRBV7-9 to TRBJ2-2, with D maybe TRBD1 (6 bases). This CDR3 contains 15 residues. Germline-derived CDR1 and CDR2 are SEHNR and FQNEAQ (reference sequence). Trimming stripped 3 bases from V and 0 bases from J, with 8 bases between. CDR3 amino acids: CASSFGGPNTGELFF. The CDR3 nucleotides are TGTGCCAGCAGCTTTGGGGGCCCGAACACCGGGGAGCTGTTTTTT.

This clone occurred a few times. The rearrangement uses TRBV5-1 and TRBJ2-1, with a possible D match to TRBD2 (6 bases). V was trimmed by 3 bases and J by 4 bases, leaving 14 bases between them. Germline assignment: CDR1 SGHRS and CDR2 YFSETQ. There are 15 residues in the CDR3. The CDR3 DNA reads TGCGCCAGCAGCTCATCCGGGACTCTGTACAATGAGCAGTTCTTC. This sequence encodes CASSSSGTLYNEQFF.

V usage is TRBV7-2 and J usage is TRBJ2-7; TRBD2 matches 8 bases. Germline trimming cut 5 bases from V and 6 bases from J; bases unmatched to any gene: 15. CDR3 length: 16 residues. The germline gives CDR1 SGHTA, CDR2 FQGNSA. CDR3 sequence reads: CASSPSVAGLVSEQYF. CDR3 nucleotide sequence: TGTGCCAGCAGCCCAAGCGTAGCGGGACTCGTGTCCGAGCAGTACTTC. Filled out from reference TRBV7-2 and TRBJ2-7, the complete variable domain reads GAGVSQSPSNKVTEKGKDVELRCDPISGHTALYWYRQSLGQGLEFLIYFQGNSAPDKSGLPSDRFSAERTGGSVSTLTIQRTQQEDSAVYLCASSPSVAGLVSEQYFGPGTRLTVT.

The J gene is TRBJ1-5, the V gene TRBV5-1; D perhaps matches TRBD1 (5 bases). The CDR3 has 14 residues. Germline V CDR1 and CDR2: SGHRS, YFSETQ. Trimming stripped 4 bases from V and 0 bases from J, with 8 bases between. This CDR3 reads CASSPDSSNQPQHF. In DNA form, the CDR3 reads TGCGCCAGCAGCCCTGACAGTAGCAATCAGCCCCAGCATTTT.

This clone occurred many times. The V and J genes are TRBV6-5 and TRBJ1-4; D is perhaps TRBD1 (5 bases). The CDR3 runs 14 residues. Trimming shortened V by 9 bases and J by 2 bases, and 13 bases separated the two germline ends. Germline V gene data show CDR1 as MNHEY and CDR2 as SVGAGI. CDR3 in DNA: TGTGCCAGTAGGCGGGGCTGGACTAATGAAAAACTGTTTTTT. Protein: CASRRGWTNEKLFF.

V usage is TRBV19 and J usage is TRBJ1-2; weak D call: TRBD1 (6 bases). The germline CDR1 and CDR2 sequences are LNHDA and SQIVND (reference sequence). Trimming pared 3 bases from V and 8 bases from J, leaving 28 bases between. The CDR3 is 18 residues long. CDR3 nucleotides: TGTGCCAGTAGTATCCAAGCCGACAGGCCAGAGCGCCGTTGGGGCTACACCTTC. Its translation: CASSIQADRPERRWGYTF.

This chain joins TRBV15 and TRBJ2-7, with D hard to call. The V end lost 0 bases, the J end lost 2 bases, and 5 bases lay between the germline ends. Germline V CDR1 and CDR2: LNHNV, YYDKDF (reference sequence). CDR3 length: 13 residues. The CDR3 DNA is TGTGCCACCAGCAGAGATCTCGCCTACGAGCAGTACTTC. As protein: CATSRDLAYEQYF.

V gene TRBV28 combines with J gene TRBJ1-4; 7 positions match TRBD1. The CDR3 contains 16 residues. The V and J ends lost 5 bases and 2 bases, in that order; junction bases with no gene match: 8. In germline, CDR1 is MDHEN, CDR2 SYDVKM. DNA for the CDR3: TGTGCCAGCAGTCCGGCAGGGGGTAGGACTAATGAAAAACTGTTTTTT. It encodes CASSPAGGRTNEKLFF. Variable domain in full (rest from reference TRBV28 and TRBJ1-4): DVKVTQSSRYLVKRTGEKVFLECVQDMDHENMFWYRQDPGLGLRLIYFSYDVKMKEKGDIPEGYSVSREKKERFSLILESASTNQTSMYLCASSPAGGRTNEKLFFGSGTQLSVL.

The chain employs TRBV28 and TRBJ2-4, with TRBD2 identical over 9 bases. Trimming removed 3 bases from V and 0 bases from J; junction bases left unmatched: 15. Germline V gives CDR1 MDHEN, CDR2 SYDVKM. The CDR3 consists of 20 residues. The CDR3 loop is CASSFVPGLASLLAKNIQYF. In DNA, the CDR3 is TGTGCCAGCAGTTTCGTGCCCGGACTAGCGAGTTTACTAGCCAAAAACATTCAGTACTTC.

The chain couples TRBV18 to TRBJ1-1; no clear D. This CDR3 comprises 15 residues. V lost 6 bases and J 4 bases, leaving 18 bases between the germline ends. Germline V gives CDR1 KGHSH, CDR2 LQKENI. The CDR3 loop reads CASSPREIGSTEAFF. CDR3 bases: TGTGCCAGCTCCCCGCGGGAGATAGGGTCCACTGAAGCTTTCTTT.

CDR3 in DNA: TGTGCCAGCAGCCAAGATAGAGACACCGGGGAGCTGTTTTTT. Translating it yields CASSQDRDTGELFF. The chain joins TRBV4-2 to TRBJ2-2; D ambiguous. Trimming removed 0 bases from V and 3 bases from J, with 5 bases in between. Germline-derived CDR1 and CDR2 are LGHNA and YNFKEQ. CDR3 length: 14 amino acids.

This clone was picked up one time. The genes are TRBV4-2 and TRBJ2-2, with 7 bases lining up with TRBD2. V lost 4 bases and J lost 1; bases outside the gene matches: 6. The CDR3 extends over 16 amino acids. Germline CDR1 LGHNA, CDR2 YNFKEQ. Here the CDR3 reads CASSPEGGRNTGELFF. The CDR3 DNA reads TGTGCCAGCAGCCCCGAAGGCGGGAGGAACACCGGGGAGCTGTTTTTT.

The chain is built from TRBV2 and TRBJ2-2, with D uncertain. CDR1 and CDR2 from the germline V gene are SNHLY and FYNNEI. Trimming removed 4 bases from V and 2 bases from J, with 11 bases in between. CDR3 length equals 15 residues. As DNA, the CDR3 is TGTGCCAGCAGTGTGGCCACCCCCAACACCGGGGAGCTGTTTTTT. Translated, it gives CASSVATPNTGELFF.

The V gene is TRBV13, the J gene TRBJ1-5; the D is unclear. Per the germline V gene, CDR1 is PRHDT and CDR2 is FYEKMQ (reference sequence). V lost 1 base to trimming and J lost 2 bases, with 9 bases between them. The CDR3 extends over 15 amino acids. CDR3 in DNA: TGTGCCAGCAGCTTAGCAGGTACGGGCAATCAGCCCCAGCATTTT. It encodes CASSLAGTGNQPQHF.

The CDR3 region has the DNA TGCGCCAGCAGCAGCAGCACAGGGGCGAACACTGAAGCTTTCTTT. This translates into CASSSSTGANTEAFF. The rearrangement uses TRBV5-1 and TRBJ1-1; 7 bases align to TRBD1. Trimming cost V 4 bases and J 1 base; bases outside gene matches: 7. The length of the CDR3 is 15 residues. Germline CDR1 and CDR2: SGHRS and YFSETQ.

This clone was seen only a few times. The chain joins TRBV7-8 to TRBJ2-1; 11 positions match TRBD2. With 4 bases clipped from V and 10 bases from J, the junction kept 24 bases outside the gene matches. The CDR3 runs 20 residues. Germline lookup yields CDR1 SGHVS and CDR2 FQNEAQ. The CDR3 loop is CASSWPKTGTTSGSKWEQFF. CDR3 DNA sequence: TGTGCCAGCAGCTGGCCTAAAACCGGGACAACTAGCGGGAGCAAGTGGGAGCAGTTCTTC.

This sequence joins TRBV27 and TRBJ2-3; 14 nucleotides align to TRBD2. The CDR3 length is 16 residues. V trimming: 5 bases; J trimming: 4 bases; junction bases outside the gene matches: 5. Germline assignment: CDR1 MNHEY and CDR2 SMNVEV (reference sequence). The CDR3 reads CASSPLTSGRADTQYF. CDR3 nucleotide sequence: TGTGCCAGCAGTCCCCTGACTAGCGGGAGGGCAGATACGCAGTATTTT.

The V call is TRBV11-2, the J call TRBJ2-7; D remains unclear. The V gene's germline CDR1 is SGHAT and CDR2 FQNNGV. V lost 5 bases and J 3 bases, leaving 5 bases between the germline ends. The CDR3 is made up of 11 amino acids. The CDR3 sequence: CASSQIYEQYF. The CDR3 nucleotides read TGTGCCAGCAGCCAGATCTACGAGCAGTACTTC. The full variable domain, with the rest looked up from reference TRBV11-2 and TRBJ2-7, is EAGVAQSPRYKIIEKRQSVAFWCNPISGHATLYWYQQILGQGPKLLIQFQNNGVVDDSQLPKDRFSAERLKGVDSTLKIQPAKLEDSAVYLCASSQIYEQYFGPGTRLTVT.

The chain joins TRBV2 to TRBJ2-2, with 7 bases lining up with TRBD2. This CDR3 is built from 14 residues. The germline CDR1 and CDR2 sequences are SNHLY and FYNNEI. V was clipped by 7 bases and J by 3 bases; unmatched bases: 5. DNA for the CDR3: TGTGCCAGCACAGGGACTACCCACACCGGGGAGCTGTTTTTT. Its translation: CASTGTTHTGELFF. The full variable domain, in which reference TRBV2 and TRBJ2-2 provide the parts outside the CDR3, is EPEVTQTPSHQVTQMGQEVILRCVPISNHLYFYWYRQILGQKVEFLVSFYNNEISEKSEIFDDQFSVERPDGSNFTLKIRSTKLEDSAMYFCASTGTTHTGELFFGEGSRLTVL.

J is TRBJ1-4 and V is TRBV28; 10 bases map to TRBD1. With 5 bases clipped from V and 5 bases from J, the junction kept 5 bases outside the gene matches. This CDR3 contains 15 residues. Germline V gene sequence: CDR1 MDHEN, CDR2 SYDVKM. As DNA, the CDR3 is TGTGCCAGCAGTCGTGTGACAGGGGGCAATGAAAAACTGTTTTTT. Translated: CASSRVTGGNEKLFF.

This clone showed up just a few times. The germline gene is not matched at one end of the junction; a read error may be the cause. V usage is TRBV7-7 and J usage is TRBJ2-3; maybe TRBD2 (6 bases). The CDR3 totals 15 residues. From germline, CDR1 is SSHAT and CDR2 FNYEAQ (reference sequence). The CDR3 bases are TGTGCTAGCAGCCCGCGGCCAGGTGGGGGGGATACGCAGTATTTT. Amino acid sequence: CASSPRPGGGDTQYF.

V and J are TRBV10-1 and TRBJ2-5, with 15 nucleotides matching TRBD2. Germline V CDR1 and CDR2: WNHNN, SYGVQD (reference sequence). Germline trimming cut 3 bases from V and 5 bases from J; bases unmatched to any gene: 4. The CDR3 runs to 16 residues. CDR3 bases: TGCGCCAGCAGTGAAGGACTAGCGGGAGGGATGGAGACCCAGTACTTC. Protein sequence: CASSEGLAGGMETQYF.

The chain combines TRBV7-2 with TRBJ2-1, with 8 bases fitting TRBD1. The length of the CDR3 is 15 residues. Germline V gene lookup returns CDR1 SGHTA and CDR2 FQGNSA. Trimming at V came to 7 bases and at J to 5 bases, leaving 10 bases not matched to a gene. CDR3 DNA: TGTGCCAGCAACAACAGGGGGTTTCCCCACAATGAGCAGTTCTTC. It translates to CASNNRGFPHNEQFF.

The table lists this clone with a count of one. The rearrangement links TRBV7-8 to TRBJ2-1, with D possibly TRBD2 on 6 matching bases. V was cut by 2 bases and J by 0 bases, with 20 bases left in between. The CDR3 extends over 19 amino acids. Germline CDR1 and CDR2: SGHVS and FQNEAQ. The CDR3 DNA is TGTGCCAGCAGCTTATCCCTCGGGAGTTCGGGTGTCTCCTACAATGAGCAGTTCTTC. Translating gives CASSLSLGSSGVSYNEQFF.

This chain joins TRBV11-2 and TRBJ2-5; D ambiguous. The CDR3 is 16 residues long. Germline CDR1 SGHAT, CDR2 FQNNGV. Deletions cut 1 base from V and 1 base from J, with 13 bases between. CDR3 sequence reads: CASSLVLSRFQETQYF. The CDR3 region has the DNA TGTGCCAGCAGCTTAGTACTTTCGCGCTTCCAAGAGACCCAGTACTTC.

CDR3 in amino acids: CASSLEGGTPYEQYF. As DNA, the CDR3 is TGCGCCAGCAGCTTGGAAGGGGGCACCCCCTACGAGCAGTACTTC. The rearrangement joins TRBV5-1 to TRBJ2-7, with 7 bases fitting TRBD1. The CDR3 covers 15 residues. CDR1 is SGHRS and CDR2 is YFSETQ in the germline V gene. V shed 0 bases and J 2 bases; nucleotides not matched to a gene: 5.

This clone was seen more than once but under ten times. J is TRBJ2-3 and V is TRBV28; 11 nucleotides agree with TRBD2. Germline-derived CDR1 and CDR2 are MDHEN and SYDVKM. This CDR3 has 17 amino acids. V gave up 3 bases and J gave up 3 bases; unmatched junction bases: 8. CDR3 loop: CASSLGLAVVETDTQYF. The CDR3 DNA reads as TGTGCCAGCAGTTTGGGACTAGCGGTTGTCGAGACAGATACGCAGTATTTT.

This clone occurred once. The V and J genes are TRBV6-1 and TRBJ2-7, with D unresolved. This CDR3 is built from 15 residues. V dropped 3 bases and J dropped 9 bases, with 21 bases sitting between them. Germline assignment: CDR1 MNHNS and CDR2 SASEGT. As DNA, the CDR3 is TGTGCCAGCAGTGAGCCCCGACTCGGTTACGAGTGGCAGTACTTC. Translated: CASSEPRLGYEWQYF.

The V call is TRBV19, the J call TRBJ2-2, with TRBD2 as a possible D gene (6 bases). V dropped 6 bases and J dropped 2 bases, with 7 bases sitting between them. The CDR3 extends over 13 amino acids. Germline V gene lookup returns CDR1 LNHDA and CDR2 SQIVND (reference sequence). CDR3 amino acids: CASRRDNTGELFF. In DNA, the CDR3 is TGTGCCAGTAGGCGGGATAACACCGGGGAGCTGTTTTTT.